The entry that follows covers one TCR beta chain sequence. This record belongs to a study of blood T cell repertoires in COVID-19. In the study overall: Some COVID-19 samples were acute and others convalescent; all came from the United States, Italy and Spain. Sources were T cells, B-cell-depleted T cells, or PBMCs; the material itself was cDNA or gDNA.

There are 18 residues in the CDR3. As originally analysed: For nucleated cells, counts were estimated from reference gene primer amplification. TCRdb keeps only in-frame clones here, not all; method: immunoSEQ multiplex PCR. V and J calls and clone size are as listed in that table; D and trimming were resolved from the DNA. In the table there are tens of thousands of clones, 80% to 95% of which are singletons. The TCR originated in a woman aged 55-70 years with active COVID-19. The chain employs TRBV12-2 and TRBJ2-7; the D call TRBD2 from the table was never checked on the DNA. TRBV12-2 is reported as a pseudogene. Material: peripheral blood. In nucleotides, the CDR3 is TGTGCAAGTCGCTTAGCTGAGGCGTCCCTGGTCCCTTCTTACGAGCAGTACTTC. The encoded protein is CASRLAEASLVPSYEQYF.